What follows are 30 T cell receptor beta chains derived from one specimen sequenced in a study of blood T cell repertoires in COVID-19. TCRdb keeps only in-frame clones here, not all; method: immunoSEQ multiplex PCR. This table holds approximately 250,000 clones, around 87% found once. Sequencing was carried out using peripheral blood. Every receptor here comes from a woman aged 60 to 75 with COVID-19, enrolled during active disease.

The chain uses TRBV9 and TRBJ1-1; TRBD1 matches at 11 bases. The germline V gene encodes CDR1 SGDLS and CDR2 YYNGEE. Trimming took 1 base from V and 1 from J; bases not matched to a gene: 9. The CDR3 totals 18 residues. The CDR3 here is CASSVRGSGTGGNTEAFF. CDR3 sequence (DNA): TGTGCCAGCAGCGTAAGAGGATCCGGGACAGGGGGGAACACTGAAGCTTTCTTT.

The chain's CDR3 is CASSYLGTGVGQPQHF. The CDR3 bases are TGTGCCAGCAGTTACTTGGGGACAGGGGTAGGTCAGCCCCAGCATTTT. This sequence joins TRBV6-6 and TRBJ1-5; 10 nucleotides match TRBD1. V trimming: 1 base; J trimming: 6 bases; junction bases outside the gene matches: 6. The CDR3 totals 16 residues. The germline gives CDR1 MNHNY, CDR2 SVGAGI (reference sequence).

The rearrangement joins TRBV18 to TRBJ2-7, with 8 nucleotides matching TRBD1. CDR1 and CDR2 from the germline V gene are KGHSH and LQKENI. V lost 3 bases and J lost 5; bases outside the gene matches: 0. This CDR3 has 12 residues. The CDR3 DNA sequence: TGTGCCAGCTCACCGGACAGGGACGAGCAGTACTTC. It codes for CASSPDRDEQYF.

V is TRBV19 and J is TRBJ2-3, with TRBD2 matching 10 bases. Trimming removed 6 bases from V and 2 bases from J; junction bases left unmatched: 11. The CDR3 is made up of 17 amino acids. Germline V gene sequence: CDR1 LNHDA, CDR2 SQIVND (reference sequence). The CDR3 DNA reads as TGTGCCAGTAGCTCCCTAGCGGGAGTTTCATCCACAGATACGCAGTATTTT. This translates into CASSSLAGVSSTDTQYF.

This chain connects TRBV11-1 to TRBJ2-1; TRBD1 is a possible D gene (5 bases). CDR1 is SGHAT, CDR2 FQDESV, per germline (reference sequence). V shed 2 bases and J shed 15 bases, with 17 bases lying between them. CDR3 length: 13 residues. The CDR3 loop reads CASSLRGDVPLFF. CDR3 in DNA: TGTGCCAGCAGCTTAAGGGGCGACGTCCCGCTGTTCTTC. The full variable domain, rest sourced from reference TRBV11-1 and TRBJ2-1, is EAEVAQSPRYKITEKSQAVAFWCDPISGHATLYWYRQILGQGPELLVQFQDESVVDDSQLPKDRFSAERLKGVDSTLKIQPAELGDSAMYLCASSLRGDVPLFFGPGTRLTVL.

This clone was seen a single time. Different DNA sequences within this sample yield the same CDR3. This CDR3 is CASSIGRDTEAFF. CDR3 bases: TGTGCCAGTAGTATCGGGAGGGACACTGAAGCTTTCTTT. This chain joins TRBV19 and TRBJ1-1; D unclear. Trimming shortened V by 3 bases and J by 3 bases, and 8 bases separated the two germline ends. The CDR3 runs to 13 residues. CDR1 is LNHDA, CDR2 SQIVND, per germline (reference sequence).

This CDR3 is CASTPGHKISYEQYF. CDR3 bases: TGCGCCAGCACCCCGGGACACAAAATATCCTACGAGCAGTACTTC. J is TRBJ2-7 and V is TRBV10-1, with D possibly TRBD1 on 6 matching bases. CDR1 and CDR2 from the germline V gene are WNHNN and SYGVQD (reference sequence). The CDR3 contains 15 residues. V was shortened by 7 bases and J by 1 base, with 17 bases between the two germline ends.

This rearrangement joins TRBV9 to TRBJ2-2; TRBD2 agrees at 10 bases. This CDR3 spans 17 amino acids. The ends lost 0 bases at V and 7 bases at J; junction bases unmatched: 9. Per germline, CDR1 SGDLS and CDR2 YYNGEE. The CDR3 DNA sequence: TGTGCCAGCAGCGTAGGGCTAGCGGGAGTCTCCTTCGGGGAGCTGTTTTTT. This codes for CASSVGLAGVSFGELFF.

The rearrangement joins TRBV29-1 to TRBJ1-1, with D possibly TRBD1 on 6 matching bases. The germline gives CDR1 SQVTM, CDR2 ANQGSEA. CDR3 length equals 13 residues. V shed 2 bases and J shed 5 bases, with 12 bases lying between them. CDR3 in DNA: TGCAGCGTTGAACCGAGGGGGGGGACTGAAGCTTTCTTT. It yields the protein CSVEPRGGTEAFF.

The chain links TRBV28 to TRBJ2-4, with D hard to call. Germline V gene data show CDR1 as MDHEN and CDR2 as SYDVKM. This CDR3 is 20 amino acids long. V lost 6 bases and J 0 bases, leaving 27 bases between the germline ends. CDR3 sequence (DNA): TGTGCCAGCAGATACGCCGATGTAGCCACCTTGGGTCTAGCCAAAAACATTCAGTACTTC. Translating gives CASRYADVATLGLAKNIQYF.

The chain uses TRBV24-1 and TRBJ2-6, with 7 bases identical to TRBD2. This CDR3 is built from 16 residues. J was trimmed by 2 bases and V by 3 bases; bases with no gene match: 3. The germline gives CDR1 KGHDR, CDR2 SFDVKD. Here the CDR3 reads CATSDRRGAGANVLTF. The DNA of the CDR3 is TGTGCCACCAGTGATCGACGGGGGGCTGGGGCCAACGTCCTGACTTTC.

The chain has TRBV6-4 and TRBJ1-2; 10 nucleotides match TRBD1. V trimming: 4 bases; J trimming: 6 bases; junction bases outside the gene matches: 8. CDR1 is MRHNA and CDR2 is SNTAGT in the germline V gene. The CDR3 is 15 amino acids. CDR3 DNA: TGTGCCAGCAGTGTAAATCTAGGGACAGGGGATGGCTACACCTTC. Translation: CASSVNLGTGDGYTF.

A word on this clone: The junction departs from the called germline gene at one end, perhaps through a read error. This chain connects TRBV11-1 to TRBJ2-5, with 8 bases fitting TRBD2. Germline loops: CDR1 SGHAT, CDR2 FQDESV (reference sequence). The CDR3 consists of 15 residues. The CDR3 sequence: CASSLAGGRQETQYF. The CDR3 DNA reads TGTGCCAGCAGCCTAGCAGGCGGGAGGCAGGAGACCCAGTACTTC.

V gene TRBV9 combines with J gene TRBJ2-3; D is perhaps TRBD2 (5 bases). Trimming left V 0 bases short and J 3 bases short, with 11 bases between. CDR3 size: 15 residues. Germline lookup yields CDR1 SGDLS and CDR2 YYNGEE. In nucleotides, the CDR3 is TGTGCCAGCAGCGTAGCGGGCGGGCCGACAGATACGCAGTATTTT. Translating it yields CASSVAGGPTDTQYF.

This chain links TRBV29-1 with TRBJ1-1, with D unresolved. The germline CDR1 and CDR2 sequences are SQVTM and ANQGSEA. The CDR3 loop spans 14 amino acids. V lost 3 bases, J lost 2 bases, and 13 bases lay in between. The CDR3: CSVEPATPNTEAFF. The DNA for the CDR3 is TGCAGCGTTGAGCCCGCCACACCTAACACTGAAGCTTTCTTT.

This chain uses TRBV6-1 with TRBJ1-5; D may be TRBD1 (6 bases). Germline CDR1 and CDR2: MNHNS and SASEGT. V lost 1 base and J 5 bases, leaving 18 bases between the germline ends. CDR3 length: 17 amino acids. Here the CDR3 reads CASSEGGGRPEDQPQHF. The CDR3 region has the DNA TGTGCCAGCAGTGAAGGGGGGGGGCGACCTGAGGATCAGCCCCAGCATTTT.

V and J are TRBV7-9 and TRBJ2-4; the match to TRBD1 covers 7 bases. The CDR3 is 14 amino acids. Per the germline V gene, CDR1 is SEHNR and CDR2 is FQNEAQ (reference sequence). V dropped 5 bases and J dropped 1; count of bases not matched to a gene: 2. CDR3 coding DNA: TGTGCCAGCAGCCGCAGGGGGGCCAAAAACATTCAGTACTTC. This translates into CASSRRGAKNIQYF.

This clone was detected once. The V call is TRBV5-6, the J call TRBJ2-5; D is unresolved. The V end was cut by 0 bases, the J end by 5 bases, with 14 bases between. The germline gives CDR1 SGHDT, CDR2 YYEEEE. This CDR3 comprises 15 residues. The CDR3 nucleotides are TGTGCCAGCAGCTTGGGTCCCGGGTCGGAGGAGACCCAGTACTTC. It is translated as CASSLGPGSEETQYF.

The chain couples TRBV7-3 to TRBJ2-1, with 10 bases that match TRBD2. The length of the CDR3 is 15 residues. The germline V gene encodes CDR1 SGHTA and CDR2 FQGTGA. Trimming removed 6 bases from V and 7 bases from J; junction bases left unmatched: 9. The CDR3 sequence: CASSSGTSVRNEQFF. DNA for the CDR3: TGTGCCAGCAGTTCGGGGACTAGCGTGAGAAATGAGCAGTTCTTC.

The chain uses TRBV7-2 and TRBJ1-5, with 9 bases identical to TRBD1. The CDR3 has 14 residues. The germline gives CDR1 SGHTA, CDR2 FQGNSA. The V and J ends lost 5 bases and 4 bases, in that order; junction bases with no gene match: 3. This CDR3 is CASSPGQGNQPQHF. CDR3 nucleotide sequence: TGTGCCAGCAGCCCGGGACAGGGTAATCAGCCCCAGCATTTT.

CDR3 residues: CASSLVLAGVGRHNEQFF. The DNA of the CDR3 is TGTGCCAGCAGCTTAGTCCTAGCGGGAGTCGGTCGCCACAATGAGCAGTTCTTC. The chain couples TRBV11-2 to TRBJ2-1; 10 nucleotides match TRBD2. CDR1 is SGHAT, CDR2 FQNNGV, per germline. This CDR3 region has 18 residues. J gave up 5 bases and V 1 base, and 11 bases lay outside the gene matches.

The chain carries TRBV2 and TRBJ2-6, with a possible D match to TRBD1 (7 bases). V dropped 6 bases and J dropped 2 bases, with 20 bases sitting between them. The CDR3 is 18 amino acids. From germline, CDR1 is SNHLY and CDR2 FYNNEI. The CDR3 DNA reads TGTGCCAGCAGGGCCCAGGGGGGTATCCCCCCTGGGGCCAACGTCCTGACTTTC. Protein product: CASRAQGGIPPGANVLTF.

Only a few counts were recorded for this clone. The rearrangement uses TRBV4-2 and TRBJ1-2; D gene ambiguous. The germline V and J ends were trimmed by 0 bases and 5 bases, with 7 bases remaining between them. The CDR3 consists of 13 residues. Germline V lookup: CDR1 LGHNA, CDR2 YNFKEQ. The CDR3 is CASSQDGGYGYTF. The CDR3 DNA sequence: TGTGCCAGCAGCCAAGATGGAGGGTATGGCTACACCTTC.

The V and J genes are TRBV7-9 and TRBJ2-5, with D tentatively TRBD2 (6 bases). Germline lookup yields CDR1 SEHNR and CDR2 FQNEAQ (reference sequence). The CDR3 length is 17 residues. Trimming shortened V by 0 bases and J by 1 base, and 15 bases separated the two germline ends. The CDR3 sequence is CASSLAPREKPQETQYF. In DNA form, the CDR3 reads TGTGCCAGCAGCTTAGCGCCCCGGGAGAAGCCCCAAGAGACCCAGTACTTC.

The J gene is TRBJ2-1, the V gene TRBV2; 7 positions agree with TRBD2. V was clipped by 2 bases and J by 3 bases; unmatched bases: 7. The CDR3 consists of 16 residues. CDR1 and CDR2 (germline): SNHLY, FYNNEI. The CDR3 sequence: CASSELGGRNYNEQFF. CDR3 bases: TGTGCCAGCAGTGAATTGGGCGGGAGAAACTACAATGAGCAGTTCTTC.

This sequence joins TRBV9 and TRBJ2-1; TRBD1 matches 7 bases. Looked up from germline, CDR1 is SGDLS and CDR2 is YYNGEE. Unmatched junction bases numbered 22, after V lost 3 bases and J lost 4 bases. The length of the CDR3 is 20 residues. CDR3 bases: TGTGCCAGCAGCGCACCGAGAGGGAGCACTGCGACAGGGCTATACAATGAGCAGTTCTTC. This codes for CASSAPRGSTATGLYNEQFF.

V gene TRBV20-1 combines with J gene TRBJ1-1; D is ambiguous. Germline CDR1 DFQATT, CDR2 SNEGSKA (reference sequence). Trimming took 3 bases from V and 1 from J, leaving 9 bases between them. This CDR3 has 13 amino acids. CDR3 region: CSASRRPNTEAFF. The CDR3 nucleotides read TGCAGTGCTAGTAGGCGGCCGAACACTGAAGCTTTCTTT.

The chain couples TRBV19 to TRBJ1-1; 8 nucleotides match TRBD1. V shed 0 bases, J shed 6 bases, and the junction held 3 bases outside the gene matches. Germline-derived CDR1 and CDR2 are LNHDA and SQIVND (reference sequence). The length of the CDR3 is 14 residues. The CDR3 here is CASSIDARGPEAFF. The CDR3 DNA is TGTGCCAGTAGTATAGATGCCAGGGGGCCTGAAGCTTTCTTT. The variable domain in full, with the rest retrieved from reference TRBV19 and TRBJ1-1, is DGGITQSPKYLFRKEGQNVTLSCEQNLNHDAMYWYRQDPGQGLRLIYYSQIVNDFQKGDIAEGYSVSREKKESFPLTVTSAQKNPTAFYLCASSIDARGPEAFFGQGTRLTVV.

This chain uses TRBV30 with TRBJ2-2, with TRBD2 matching 12 bases. Germline lookup yields CDR1 GTSNPN and CDR2 SVGIG (reference sequence). CDR3 length equals 15 residues. The ends lost 3 bases at V and 1 base at J; junction bases unmatched: 0. The CDR3 DNA reads as TGTGCCTGGAGGGGACTAGCGGGGAACACCGGGGAGCTGTTTTTT. It is translated as CAWRGLAGNTGELFF.

The chain employs TRBV11-3 and TRBJ2-5; TRBD2 is a possible D gene (6 bases). The length of the CDR3 is 14 residues. Germline CDR1 is SGHNT and CDR2 is YENEEA. Trimming cost V 4 bases and J 0 bases, with 9 bases left between them. The CDR3 DNA reads TGTGCCAGCAGCTCCCGGACTAACCAAGAGACCCAGTACTTC. Protein product: CASSSRTNQETQYF.